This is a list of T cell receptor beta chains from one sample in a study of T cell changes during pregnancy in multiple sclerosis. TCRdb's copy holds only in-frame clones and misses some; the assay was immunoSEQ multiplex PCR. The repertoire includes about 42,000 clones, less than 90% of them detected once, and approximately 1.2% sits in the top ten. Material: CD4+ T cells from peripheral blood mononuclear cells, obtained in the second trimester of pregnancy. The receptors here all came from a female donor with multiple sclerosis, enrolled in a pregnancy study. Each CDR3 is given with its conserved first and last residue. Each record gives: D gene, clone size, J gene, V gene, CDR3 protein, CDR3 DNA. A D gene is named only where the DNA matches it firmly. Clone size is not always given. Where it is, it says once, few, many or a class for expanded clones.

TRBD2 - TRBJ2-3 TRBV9 CASSSGGASGIDTQYF TGTGCCAGCAGCTCCGGGGGGGCGAGCGGGATAGATACGCAGTATTTT
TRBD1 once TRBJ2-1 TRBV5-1 CASSLGTGGSYNEQFF TGCGCCAGCAGCTTAGGGACAGGGGGCTCCTACAATGAGCAGTTCTTC
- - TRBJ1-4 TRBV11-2 CASSLDRGEKLFF TGTGCCAGCAGCTTAGATCGGGGTGAAAAACTGTTTTTT
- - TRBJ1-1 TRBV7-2 CASSLARVGLNTEAFF TGTGCCAGCAGCTTAGCGCGGGTAGGGCTCAACACTGAAGCTTTCTTT
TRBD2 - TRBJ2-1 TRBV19 CASSRLAGGSLTYNEQFF TGTGCCAGTAGTAGACTAGCGGGAGGATCTCTAACCTACAATGAGCAGTTCTTC
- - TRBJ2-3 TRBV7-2 CASSLQEILTDTQYF TGTGCCAGCAGCTTACAAGAAATACTGACAGATACGCAGTATTTT
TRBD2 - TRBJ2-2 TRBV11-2 CASTRLAANTGELFF TGTGCCAGCACCCGACTAGCGGCGAACACCGGGGAGCTGTTTTTT
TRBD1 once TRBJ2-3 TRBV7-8 CASQDRVGTDTQYF TGTGCCTCTCAAGACAGGGTCGGCACAGATACGCAGTATTTT
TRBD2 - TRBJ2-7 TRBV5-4 CASSLGGGRRSGEQYF TGTGCCAGCAGCTTGGGAGGCGGGAGGCGATCTGGGGAGCAGTACTTC
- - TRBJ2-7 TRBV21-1 CASSKECLSGQLTYEQYF TGTGCCAGCAGCAAAGAGTGTCTTTCAGGACAGCTGACCTACGAGCAGTACTTC